This entry lists 24 T cell receptor beta chains sequenced from one sample in a study of blood T cell repertoires in COVID-19. This table comes from immunoSEQ multiplex PCR, and its TCRdb copy is limited to in-frame clones, with some not included. The table shows 76,000 or so clones, with over 75% occurring only once. Sequencing was performed on peripheral blood. These receptors were taken from a man in his fifties or sixties with acute or convalescent COVID-19.

V and J are TRBV2 and TRBJ1-6, with a possible D match to TRBD1 (5 bases). V lost 7 bases and J 10 bases, leaving 17 bases between the germline ends. CDR3 length: 14 amino acids. The V gene's germline CDR1 is SNHLY and CDR2 FYNNEI. In DNA, the CDR3 is TGTGCCAGCACCAAACAGGCGGGGCAATCACCCCTCCACTTT. It translates to CASTKQAGQSPLHF.

The rearrangement links TRBV21-1 to TRBJ1-6; the table's TRBD1 call for D was not verified on the DNA. TRBV21-1 is termed a pseudogene. The CDR3 is made up of 16 amino acids. CDR3 bases: TGTGCCAGCAGCAACAGGGATTCGTCCTATAATTCACCCCTCCACTTT. Encoded protein: CASSNRDSSYNSPLHF.

This rearrangement joins TRBV7-2 to TRBJ2-3; TRBD2 matches 10 bases. The junction had 5 bases not matched to a gene; V was cut back by 3 bases and J by 5 bases. The CDR3 has 15 amino acids. Germline V CDR1 and CDR2: SGHTA, FQGNSA. In DNA form, the CDR3 reads TGTGCCAGCAGCTTTCTAGCGGGAGTTTTAGATACGCAGTATTTT. Translated: CASSFLAGVLDTQYF.

J is TRBJ2-7 and V is TRBV7-9; 11 nucleotides match TRBD2. The CDR3 runs 16 residues. The trim removed 4 bases at V and 7 bases at J, leaving 12 bases unmatched. The germline CDR1 and CDR2 sequences are SEHNR and FQNEAQ (reference sequence). The CDR3 loop is CASSSFSGRALREQYF. The CDR3 DNA sequence: TGTGCCAGCAGCTCGTTTAGCGGGAGGGCCCTCAGGGAGCAGTACTTC.

This clone has just a few counts. The genes are TRBV4-1 and TRBJ2-5; the D gene is possibly TRBD2 (5 bases). Germline loops: CDR1 MGHRA, CDR2 YSYEKL. The V and J ends lost 1 base and 5 bases respectively, with 17 bases between them. There are 16 residues in the CDR3. CDR3 nucleotide sequence: TGCGCCAGCAGCCAAGTAGAAGGATCAGGCGGGGAGACCCAGTACTTC. Translating it yields CASSQVEGSGGETQYF.

V and J are TRBV6-6 and TRBJ2-3; TRBD1 is a possible D gene (5 bases). Germline values: CDR1 MNHNY, CDR2 SVGAGI (reference sequence). This CDR3 has 15 residues. Trimming stripped 2 bases from V and 0 bases from J, with 9 bases between. CDR3 DNA: TGTGCCAGCAGTTACCACAGGTCTAGCACAGATACGCAGTATTTT. It translates to CASSYHRSSTDTQYF.

As regards this clone: The same CDR3 arises from other DNA sequences in this sample as well. The J gene is TRBJ2-3, the V gene TRBV11-3, with 7 bases lining up with TRBD1. Germline values: CDR1 SGHNT, CDR2 YENEEA. The J segment lost 3 bases and the V segment lost 5 bases, leaving 2 bases of the junction unmatched. There are 13 residues in the CDR3. The CDR3 sequence: CASSHRGTDTQYF. CDR3 nucleotide sequence: TGTGCCAGCAGCCACAGGGGTACAGATACGCAGTATTTT.

This clone has a single count. V gene TRBV7-9 combines with J gene TRBJ1-1, with a tentative D call TRBD1 (5 bases). There are 15 residues in the CDR3. Germline V gives CDR1 SEHNR, CDR2 FQNEAQ (reference sequence). The ends were cut back, 1 base at V and 0 bases at J, with 9 bases in the middle. The CDR3 reads CASSLDGQMNTEAFF. CDR3 DNA: TGTGCCAGCAGCTTAGATGGACAAATGAACACTGAAGCTTTCTTT.

This clone has only one observation. The chain has TRBV14 and TRBJ2-3, with TRBD2 matching over 12 bases. The CDR3 has 20 residues. The ends lost 0 bases at V and 5 bases at J; junction bases unmatched: 15. CDR1 is SGHDN, CDR2 FVKESK, per germline. The CDR3 protein is CASSQERGLAGWRHRDTQYF. DNA of the CDR3: TGTGCCAGCAGCCAAGAACGAGGACTAGCGGGATGGAGGCATAGAGATACGCAGTATTTT.

The chain couples TRBV19 to TRBJ2-7; D might be TRBD2 (5 bases). V lost 1 base, J lost 7 bases, and 11 bases lay in between. Per germline, CDR1 LNHDA and CDR2 SQIVND (reference sequence). The CDR3 covers 13 residues. This chain's CDR3 is CASSIGGSEEQYF. The CDR3 DNA is TGTGCCAGTAGTATAGGAGGGTCGGAAGAGCAGTACTTC.

This clone has more than one count but fewer than ten. V is TRBV2 and J is TRBJ1-6; D unclear. The CDR3 has 14 amino acids. Germline V gene sequence: CDR1 SNHLY, CDR2 FYNNEI. With 5 bases removed from V and 5 bases from J, the gap between germline ends came to 10 bases. The CDR3 region is CASSWREDNSPLHF. The CDR3 nucleotides are TGTGCCAGCAGTTGGAGGGAGGATAATTCACCCCTCCACTTT.

The V and J genes are TRBV5-1 and TRBJ2-3; 8 nucleotides align to TRBD2. The germline CDR1 and CDR2 sequences are SGHRS and YFSETQ. The length of the CDR3 is 15 residues. With V trimmed by 0 bases and J by 6 bases, 6 bases remained unmatched. CDR3 residues: CASSLEPSGSDTQYF. DNA for the CDR3: TGCGCCAGCAGCTTGGAGCCCAGCGGGAGCGATACGCAGTATTTT.

The chain employs TRBV14 and TRBJ2-7; D is possibly TRBD2 (6 bases). The CDR3 loop spans 14 amino acids. Per the germline V gene, CDR1 is SGHDN and CDR2 is FVKESK. V was pared by 3 bases and J by 2 bases, with 11 bases between. The CDR3 sequence is CASSQGLSTYEQYF. Written as DNA, the CDR3 is TGTGCCAGCAGCCAGGGACTTAGCACCTACGAGCAGTACTTC.

The chain links TRBV9 to TRBJ2-2; possible D gene TRBD1, 5 bases. Per the germline V gene, CDR1 is SGDLS and CDR2 is YYNGEE. The length of the CDR3 is 15 residues. V lost 0 bases and J lost 3, with 9 bases in between. The CDR3 region is CASSVVDTYTGELFF. The CDR3 nucleotides read TGTGCCAGCAGCGTAGTGGACACCTACACCGGGGAGCTGTTTTTT. Supplemented by reference TRBV9 and TRBJ2-2, the full variable domain reads DSGVTQTPKHLITATGQRVTLRCSPRSGDLSVYWYQQSLDQGLQFLIQYYNGEERAKGNILERFSAQQFPDLHSELNLSSLELGDSALYFCASSVVDTYTGELFFGEGSRLTVL.

The chain joins TRBV7-6 to TRBJ1-3, with D hard to call. V was pared by 5 bases and J by 0 bases, with 11 bases between. The length of the CDR3 is 15 residues. Per the germline V gene, CDR1 is SGHVS and CDR2 is FNYEAQ. The CDR3 region has the DNA TGTGCCAGCAGCCCCCAACCGGTCTCTGGAAACACCATATATTTT. It specifies CASSPQPVSGNTIYF. The whole variable domain, remainder taken from reference TRBV7-6 and TRBJ1-3, is GAGVSQSPRYKVTKRGQDVALRCDPISGHVSLYWYRQALGQGPEFLTYFNYEAQQDKSGLPNDRFSAERPEGSISTLTIQRTEQRDSAMYRCASSPQPVSGNTIYFGEGSWLTVV.

V gene TRBV12-3 or TRBV12-4 combines with J gene TRBJ2-1, with D hard to call. The CDR3 has 13 residues. The ends were cut back, 5 bases at V and 4 bases at J, with 9 bases in the middle. CDR3 nucleotides: TGTGCCAGCAGTATAACCAGATACAATGAGCAGTTCTTC. Protein product: CASSITRYNEQFF.

This chain joins TRBV4-3 and TRBJ2-1; tentative D call: TRBD2 (5 bases). This CDR3 contains 14 residues. Looked up from germline, CDR1 is LGHNA and CDR2 is YSLEER. V gave up 0 bases and J gave up 7 bases, with 10 bases separating them. The CDR3 protein is CASSQDSPGNEQFF. The CDR3 DNA reads as TGCGCCAGCAGCCAAGATAGCCCGGGGAATGAGCAGTTCTTC.

The chain employs TRBV7-3 and TRBJ1-2, with TRBD1 matching 9 bases. V was clipped by 5 bases and J by 0 bases; unmatched bases: 16. This CDR3 is 19 amino acids long. CDR1 is SGHTA, CDR2 FQGTGA, per germline. The DNA of the CDR3 is TGTGCCAGCAGCCTGCTTCAGAGGACAGGGGCACCAGCTAACTATGGCTACACCTTC. This sequence encodes CASSLLQRTGAPANYGYTF.

This rearrangement joins TRBV5-6 to TRBJ2-3; the match to TRBD1 covers 9 bases. Per germline, CDR1 SGHDT and CDR2 YYEEEE. The CDR3 contains 16 residues. V lost 4 bases, J lost 1 base, and 7 bases stayed unmatched. The chain's CDR3 is CASSPLDRGGTDTQYF. As DNA, the CDR3 is TGTGCCAGCAGCCCTCTGGACAGGGGTGGCACAGATACGCAGTATTTT.

V and J are TRBV7-2 and TRBJ1-4; TRBD1 aligns across 7 bases. The CDR3 extends over 15 amino acids. Unmatched junction bases numbered 6, after V lost 1 base and J lost 7 bases. The germline CDR1 and CDR2 sequences are SGHTA and FQGNSA. This CDR3 is CASSLDRGAFEKLFF. CDR3 in DNA: TGTGCCAGCAGCTTAGACAGGGGCGCTTTTGAAAAACTGTTTTTT. Full variable domain (missing parts from reference TRBV7-2 and TRBJ1-4): GAGVSQSPSNKVTEKGKDVELRCDPISGHTALYWYRQSLGQGLEFLIYFQGNSAPDKSGLPSDRFSAERTGGSVSTLTIQRTQQEDSAVYLCASSLDRGAFEKLFFGSGTQLSVL.

This chain uses TRBV4-1 with TRBJ1-6, with 8 bases identical to TRBD1. CDR3 length: 15 amino acids. Germline lookup yields CDR1 MGHRA and CDR2 YSYEKL. The ends lost 3 bases at V and 5 bases at J; junction bases unmatched: 3. The CDR3: CASSQGQANNSPLHF. The CDR3 DNA reads as TGCGCCAGCAGCCAGGGACAGGCGAATAATTCACCCCTCCACTTT.

This clone came up once. The rearrangement links TRBV7-9 to TRBJ2-1, with 7 nucleotides matching TRBD2. V was pared by 5 bases and J by 0 bases, with 4 bases of the junction left unmatched. The V gene's germline CDR1 is SEHNR and CDR2 FQNEAQ (reference sequence). The CDR3 length is 15 residues. The CDR3 DNA reads TGTGCCAGCAGCCTGAGCGGGGACTCCTACAATGAGCAGTTCTTC. It is translated as CASSLSGDSYNEQFF.

This clone was seen just once. The rearrangement uses TRBV6-5 and TRBJ2-7; possibly TRBD1 for D (6 bases). Germline-derived CDR1 and CDR2 are MNHEY and SVGAGI. V shed 6 bases and J shed 2 bases, with 14 bases lying between them. The CDR3 runs 14 residues. The CDR3 here is CASRKGQGTYEQYF. The CDR3 DNA follows: TGTGCCAGCAGGAAGGGGCAGGGGACCTACGAGCAGTACTTC.

V usage is TRBV20-1 and J usage is TRBJ2-1; 7 positions agree with TRBD1. J lost 0 bases, V lost 3 bases, and 5 bases had no gene match. The length of the CDR3 is 15 residues. The germline V gene has CDR1 DFQATT and CDR2 SNEGSKA (reference sequence). DNA of the CDR3: TGCAGTGCTAGTGTGGGACAGCGCTCCTACAATGAGCAGTTCTTC. Translated: CSASVGQRSYNEQFF.